These T cell receptor beta chains were read from a single sample in a study of CD8 T cells in Susac syndrome. TCRdb ran MiXCR on the immunoSEQ multiplex PCR reads and lists one entry per CDR3 protein. This table holds about 190,000 distinct CDR3 sequences, just under 95% found once. Input material: CD8+ T cells from PBMCs. These receptor sequences come from a human donor with Susac syndrome. Each CDR3 is given with its conserved first and last residue. The D gene is left open where the match is weak. Clone size is not always given. Where it is, it says once, few, many or a class for expanded clones.

j_gene,d_gene,v_gene,abundance,CDR3nt,CDR3aa
TRBJ2-7,-,TRBV7-9,-,TGTGCCAGCAGCTTAGATCTCCTAGCTGAAAACGAGCAGTACTTC,CASSLDLLAENEQYF
TRBJ2-7,-,TRBV10-3,-,TGTGCCATCAGTGAGTCGCTGGGCGCCTACGAGCAGTACTTC,CAISESLGAYEQYF
TRBJ2-7,-,TRBV2,-,TGTGCCAGCAGTTCAGGCCTATACGAGCAGTACTTC,CASSSGLYEQYF
TRBJ2-4,TRBD2,TRBV20-1,-,TGCAGTGCTAGCCCGACTAGCGGGGTAAACATTCAGTACTTC,CSASPTSGVNIQYF
TRBJ2-7,TRBD1,TRBV11-2,-,TGTGCCAGCACCGCGGGACAGGGGCTCAACGAGCAGTACTTC,CASTAGQGLNEQYF
TRBJ2-3,TRBD2,TRBV11-2,-,TGTGCCAGCAGCTTAGATTTGGCGGGGGTGCAGTATTTT,CASSLDLAGVQYF
TRBJ2-1,TRBD2,TRBV10-3,-,TGTGCCATCAGTGAGTCGACCGGGGGGGCCGCGTATGAGCAGTTCTTC,CAISESTGGAAYEQFF
TRBJ2-3,TRBD2,TRBV5-4,-,TGTGCCAGCAGCACCCGACTAGCGCTTGGCACAGATACGCAGTATTTT,CASSTRLALGTDTQYF
TRBJ2-3,-,TRBV20-1,once,TGCAGTGCTAGATCTAGCGCAGAACTAGATACGCAGTATTTT,CSARSSAELDTQYF
TRBJ2-6,-,TRBV27,once,TGTGCCAGCAGAACAGGGTATGGGGCCAACGTCCTGACTTTC,CASRTGYGANVLTF
TRBJ2-7,TRBD2,TRBV20-1,once,TGCAGTGCTAGTAGGTTGGCGGGACTAACCTACGAGCAGTACTTC,CSASRLAGLTYEQYF
TRBJ2-3,-,TRBV10-3,once,TGTGCCATCAGTCCCGGGACGGTTAGCACAGATACGCAGTATTTT,CAISPGTVSTDTQYF
TRBJ1-5,-,TRBV18,-,TGTGCCAGCTCACCGACCAGTGATGGCAATCAGCCCCAGCATTTT,CASSPTSDGNQPQHF
TRBJ1-1,TRBD1,TRBV6-5,-,TGTGCCAGCAGTTACGCAAACTCCGGGACAGGGTACGGGGAGACTGAAGCTTTCTTT,CASSYANSGTGYGETEAFF
TRBJ2-7,TRBD1,TRBV6-6,-,TGTGCCAGCAGTAGGGACAGGGGCGACTACGAGCAGTACTTC,CASSRDRGDYEQYF
TRBJ2-2,-,TRBV12-3/TRBV12-4,-,TGTGCCAGCAGTTTGAAGGGGGAGCTGTTTTTT,CASSLKGELFF
TRBJ2-7,TRBD1,TRBV7-3,-,TGTGCCAGCAGTATAGGGGGCGAGGATGGCGAGCAGTACTTC,CASSIGGEDGEQYF
TRBJ1-2,-,TRBV30,-,TGTGCCTGGAGTAGGACGGCTAACTATGGCTACACCTTC,CAWSRTANYGYTF
TRBJ2-5,-,TRBV9,-,TGTGCCAGCAGCGTAGGGGGGAGTTGGGAGACCCAGTACTTC,CASSVGGSWETQYF
TRBJ2-5,-,TRBV7-6,-,TGTGCCAGCAGCTTAGGTGACACGCAAGAGACCCAGTACTTC,CASSLGDTQETQYF
TRBJ2-1,TRBD2,TRBV7-9,-,TGTGCCAGCAGACCGACTAGCGGGGTATACAATGAGCAGTTCTTC,CASRPTSGVYNEQFF
TRBJ2-7,-,TRBV27,-,TGTGCCAGCAGTTTATTAGCTGGGGGCGGCTACGAGCAGTACTTC,CASSLLAGGGYEQYF
TRBJ2-7,TRBD1,TRBV4-1,-,TGCGCCAGCAGCCAAGAACAGGGGGCATTAAGCTACGAGCAGTACTTC,CASSQEQGALSYEQYF
TRBJ2-3,TRBD2,TRBV9,-,TGTGCCAGCAGCGGATCACTAGCGGGACCCATGTATGGGGGCACAGATACGCAGTATTTT,CASSGSLAGPMYGGTDTQYF
TRBJ2-7,TRBD1,TRBV13,-,TGTGCCAGCAGCTTACAGGGGGCGAGGGAGCAGTACTTC,CASSLQGAREQYF
TRBJ1-5,-,TRBV20-1,once,TGCAGTGCTAGAGATTCAACAGCCCTAGGGAGCCAGCATTTT,CSARDSTALGSQHF
TRBJ2-3,-,TRBV28,-,TGTGCCAGCAGTTGGACAGTTTCTAGCACAGATACGCAGTATTTT,CASSWTVSSTDTQYF
TRBJ2-3,TRBD2,TRBV9,once,TGTGCCAGCAGCGGGAGCGGGACGAGCACAGATACGCAGTATTTT,CASSGSGTSTDTQYF
TRBJ2-1,-,TRBV11-2,-,TGTGCCAGCAGCGGATCTAGTTATAGAGTTCAGTTCTTC,CASSGSSYRVQFF
TRBJ2-7,TRBD1,TRBV6-5,-,TGTGCCAGCAGTTACTCGACGGACAGGGCCTACGAGCAGTACTTC,CASSYSTDRAYEQYF
TRBJ2-7,-,TRBV7-9,-,TGTGCCAGCAGTAGGGGCGGACTGGAGGAGATCTCAGGATACGAGCAGTACTTC,CASSRGGLEEISGYEQYF
TRBJ1-1,-,TRBV7-6,-,TGTGCCAGCAGCCTAGGCACCCACACTGAAGCTTTCTTT,CASSLGTHTEAFF
TRBJ1-5,-,TRBV27,-,TGTGCCAGCAGTTTTTTCGGGGGACCCAGCAATCAGCCCCAGCATTTT,CASSFFGGPSNQPQHF
TRBJ2-7,TRBD2,TRBV25-1,-,TGTGCCAGCAATTCCGGGACTAGCGTAACCGAGCAGTACTTC,CASNSGTSVTEQYF
TRBJ2-7,-,TRBV4-2,-,TGTGCCAGCAGCCAAGAGATCCGGGACTACGAGCAGTACTTC,CASSQEIRDYEQYF
TRBJ2-7,-,TRBV13,-,TGTGCCAGCAGCGCACGGGACTCCGGCCGCTCCTACGAGCAGTACTTC,CASSARDSGRSYEQYF
TRBJ2-7,TRBD1,TRBV9,-,TGTGCCAGCAGCGTAAGTGGGACAGGGGGCGTCGAGCAGTACTTC,CASSVSGTGGVEQYF
TRBJ1-1,TRBD1,TRBV13,-,TGTGCCAGCAGTCAGGACAGGGGGCGTATAAACACTGAAGCTTTCTTT,CASSQDRGRINTEAFF
TRBJ2-5,-,TRBV3-1,once,TGTGCCAGCAGCCAATCAACAGATACCCAAGAGACCCAGTACTTC,CASSQSTDTQETQYF
TRBJ2-7,-,TRBV3-1,-,TGTGCCAGCAGCCCGTGGGGAACAGGCTTTTCCTACGAGCAGTACTTC,CASSPWGTGFSYEQYF
TRBJ2-2,-,TRBV29-1,-,TGCAGCGTTGAATCCCCGGGAACTAACGCCGGGGAGCTGTTTTTT,CSVESPGTNAGELFF
TRBJ1-1,-,TRBV13,-,TGTGCCAGCAGCCCCCGTTACAGTGAAGCTTTCTTT,CASSPRYSEAFF
TRBJ2-6,-,TRBV6-1,-,TGTGCCAGCAGTGACAGGGCTGGGGCCAACGTCCTGACTTTC,CASSDRAGANVLTF
TRBJ1-2,TRBD1,TRBV29-1,-,TGCAGCGTCCCCTCGGACAGGGGCTATGGCTACACCTTC,CSVPSDRGYGYTF
TRBJ2-1,-,TRBV4-1,-,TGCGCCAGCAGCCAAGAAAAGGAGTCGTTGGGCCACAATGAGCAGTTCTTC,CASSQEKESLGHNEQFF
TRBJ1-1,-,TRBV30,-,TGTGCCTGGAGCCAAGGGGGTTATGGAACTGAAGCTTTCTTT,CAWSQGGYGTEAFF
TRBJ2-7,-,TRBV15,-,TGTGCCACCAGCAGAGTAGTGGGGACTTTCTACGAGCAGTACTTC,CATSRVVGTFYEQYF
TRBJ1-1,TRBD1,TRBV27,-,TGTGCCAGCAGGTACAGGGGCGGCACTGAAGCTTTCTTT,CASRYRGGTEAFF
TRBJ2-3,-,TRBV6-5,-,TGTGCCAGCAGCCCGACGACTAGAATAGATACGCAGTATTTT,CASSPTTRIDTQYF
TRBJ2-5,-,TRBV9,-,TGTGCCAGCAGTGACCTTGGTGGGGTACAAGAGACCCAGTACTTC,CASSDLGGVQETQYF
TRBJ1-1,-,TRBV9,-,TGTGCCAGCAGCGTAGTGCGGGAGGGGGAGGCTTTCTTT,CASSVVREGEAFF
TRBJ1-2,TRBD1,TRBV20-1,-,TGCAGTGCTGAGACCGGGACAGGGGAGAAGTACGGCTACACCTTC,CSAETGTGEKYGYTF